The rows below give T cell receptor beta chains drawn from one sample of a study of cytomegalovirus exposure and HLA in healthy donors. Method: immunoSEQ multiplex PCR; TCRdb's copy keeps in-frame clones and lacks some. Seen here are over 200,000 clones, approximately 70% observed once, and the top ten hold 1.8%. The sequenced sample was PBMCs. The receptor source for this set is a woman between 25 and 40 years old in good health and CMV-seronegative. CDR3s include the opening cysteine and the closing phenylalanine or tryptophan. Each record gives: J gene, D gene, V gene, clone size, CDR3 DNA, CDR3 protein. The D gene is left open where the match is weak. Not every row has a clone size; where given, it reads once, few, many or a size class.

j_gene: TRBJ1-5
d_gene: .
v_gene: TRBV19
abundance: few
CDR3nt: TGTGCCAGTAGTATAAATAAGCCGCCCCAGCCCCAGCATTTT
CDR3aa: CASSINKPPQPQHF

j_gene: TRBJ2-5
d_gene: .
v_gene: TRBV7-7
abundance: .
CDR3nt: TGTGCTAGCAGCTTAAATAGACAAGAGACCCAGTACTTC
CDR3aa: CASSLNRQETQYF

j_gene: TRBJ1-6
d_gene: TRBD1
v_gene: TRBV4-1
abundance: .
CDR3nt: TGCGCCAGCAGCCCCCGGGACAGAGAAGATGGTTCACCCCTCCACTTT
CDR3aa: CASSPRDREDGSPLHF

j_gene: TRBJ2-7
d_gene: TRBD1
v_gene: TRBV29-1
abundance: .
CDR3nt: TGCAGCGTTACGCGGGACAGGGGCGGGTACGAGCAGTACTTC
CDR3aa: CSVTRDRGGYEQYF

j_gene: TRBJ1-1
d_gene: .
v_gene: TRBV11-3
abundance: .
CDR3nt: TGTGCCAGCAGCTTGGACGATTGGGGCTCGAGAACTGAAGCTTTCTTT
CDR3aa: CASSLDDWGSRTEAFF

j_gene: TRBJ2-7
d_gene: .
v_gene: TRBV10-3
abundance: .
CDR3nt: TGTGCCATCAGGGACACCTCTTCCTACGAGCAGTACTTC
CDR3aa: CAIRDTSSYEQYF

j_gene: TRBJ1-3
d_gene: .
v_gene: TRBV14
abundance: .
CDR3nt: TGTGCCAGCAGCCAAGAACAGGGAGGAAACACCATATATTTT
CDR3aa: CASSQEQGGNTIYF

j_gene: TRBJ1-6
d_gene: .
v_gene: TRBV30
abundance: .
CDR3nt: TGTGCCTTCTCCTGGGGAGGGAGAAATTCACCCCTCCACTTT
CDR3aa: CAFSWGGRNSPLHF

j_gene: TRBJ2-7
d_gene: TRBD2
v_gene: TRBV5-4
abundance: .
CDR3nt: TGTGCCAGCAGCTTGGACGTGCGGGGGGCCCGGGAAGGGCAGTACTTC
CDR3aa: CASSLDVRGAREGQYF

j_gene: TRBJ1-3
d_gene: .
v_gene: TRBV7-6
abundance: once
CDR3nt: TGTGCCAGCAGCCCAGGGGCTGGAAACACCATATATTTT
CDR3aa: CASSPGAGNTIYF

j_gene: TRBJ2-7
d_gene: .
v_gene: TRBV7-3
abundance: .
CDR3nt: TGTGCCAGCAGCATTAGCGGCTCCTACGAGCAGTACTTC
CDR3aa: CASSISGSYEQYF

j_gene: TRBJ1-2
d_gene: .
v_gene: TRBV2
abundance: .
CDR3nt: TGTGCCAGCAGTGAAGGCGCAGCCGGGGGGTATGGCTACACCTTC
CDR3aa: CASSEGAAGGYGYTF

j_gene: TRBJ1-3
d_gene: .
v_gene: TRBV25-1
abundance: .
CDR3nt: TGTGCCAGCTCCCATCCAGGTGGAAACACCATATATTTT
CDR3aa: CASSHPGGNTIYF

j_gene: TRBJ2-1
d_gene: TRBD2
v_gene: TRBV2
abundance: .
CDR3nt: TGTGCCAGCAGTGAAATTAGCGGGGGGAGGAATGAGCAGTTCTTC
CDR3aa: CASSEISGGRNEQFF

j_gene: TRBJ1-1
d_gene: .
v_gene: TRBV11-2
abundance: once
CDR3nt: TGTGCCAGCAGCTTAGCAGGACGGGATGGAGCTTTCTTT
CDR3aa: CASSLAGRDGAFF

j_gene: TRBJ2-3
d_gene: .
v_gene: TRBV7-9
abundance: once
CDR3nt: TGTGCCAGCAGTCCAAGGGGTTTTTTGAGCACAGATACGCAGTATTTT
CDR3aa: CASSPRGFLSTDTQYF